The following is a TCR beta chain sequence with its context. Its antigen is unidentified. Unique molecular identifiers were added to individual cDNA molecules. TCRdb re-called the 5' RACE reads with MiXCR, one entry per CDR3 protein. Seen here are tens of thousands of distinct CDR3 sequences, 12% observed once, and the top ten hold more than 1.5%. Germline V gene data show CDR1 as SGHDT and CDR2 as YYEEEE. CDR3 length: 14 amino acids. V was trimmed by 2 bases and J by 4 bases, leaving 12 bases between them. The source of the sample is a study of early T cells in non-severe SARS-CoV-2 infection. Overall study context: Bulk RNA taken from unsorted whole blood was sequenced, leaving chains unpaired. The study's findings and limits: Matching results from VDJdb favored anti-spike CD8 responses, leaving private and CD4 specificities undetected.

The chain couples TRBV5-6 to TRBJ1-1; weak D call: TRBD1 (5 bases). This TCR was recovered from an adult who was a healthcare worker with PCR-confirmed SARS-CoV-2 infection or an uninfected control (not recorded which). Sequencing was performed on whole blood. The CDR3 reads CASSFSGGGTEAFF. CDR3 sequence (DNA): TGTGCCAGCAGCTTTAGTGGGGGAGGCACTGAAGCTTTCTTT.